What follows are 7 T cell receptor beta chains derived from one specimen sequenced in a study of shared clonotypes between healthy human individuals. The data were produced by immunoSEQ multiplex PCR, yet TCRdb's version contains in-frame clones alone and is incomplete. The sample holds roughly 380,000 clones, approximately 96% seen once. The source material was memory CD8+ T cells sorted from blood. Subset: CD45RO+ cells pooled with CCR7-negative TemRA cells. The receptor source for this set is a man aged 25-40 years in good health.

V is TRBV5-6 and J is TRBJ2-7; 8 bases are shared with TRBD2. The V gene's germline CDR1 is SGHDT and CDR2 YYEEEE. The J segment lost 4 bases and the V segment lost 3 bases, leaving 9 bases of the junction unmatched. The CDR3 is 15 amino acids. The CDR3 reads CASSSHPGGPYEQYF. The CDR3 nucleotides read TGTGCCAGCAGCTCCCATCCGGGAGGGCCATACGAGCAGTACTTC.

This clone occurred once. The chain employs TRBV30 and TRBJ2-1, with no clear D. CDR3 length equals 12 residues. CDR1 is GTSNPN and CDR2 is SVGIG in the germline V gene (reference sequence). V was clipped by 5 bases and J by 6 bases, with 11 bases between them. The CDR3 sequence is CAWDGGVNEQFF. DNA for the CDR3: TGTGCCTGGGACGGTGGTGTCAATGAGCAGTTCTTC. Using reference TRBV30 and TRBJ2-1 for the parts outside the CDR3, the full variable domain is SQTIHQWPATLVQPVGSPLSLECTVEGTSNPNLYWYRQAAGRGLQLLFYSVGIGQISSEVPQNLSASRPQDRQFILSSKKLLLSDSGFYLCAWDGGVNEQFFGPGTRLTVL.

The chain joins TRBV10-3 to TRBJ2-5, with 11 bases matching TRBD2. The germline CDR1 and CDR2 sequences are ENHRY and SYGVKD. The CDR3 contains 16 residues. V dropped 6 bases and J dropped 0; count of bases not matched to a gene: 6. The CDR3 DNA follows: TGTGCCATCAGGGTATCTAGCGGGAGGAACCAAGAGACCCAGTACTTC. This translates into CAIRVSSGRNQETQYF.

V and J are TRBV4-2 and TRBJ2-1; TRBD2 is a possible D gene (5 bases). CDR3 length: 15 amino acids. From germline, CDR1 is LGHNA and CDR2 YNFKEQ. V lost 4 bases and J 5 bases, leaving 15 bases between the germline ends. The CDR3 reads CASSPFGVYNNEQFF. Written as DNA, the CDR3 is TGTGCCAGCAGCCCATTCGGGGTTTACAACAATGAGCAGTTCTTC.

The chain carries TRBV10-1 and TRBJ2-1; D gene ambiguous. V lost 2 bases, J lost 9 bases, and 8 bases lay in between. Per germline, CDR1 WNHNN and CDR2 SYGVQD (reference sequence). The CDR3 has 12 amino acids. CDR3 protein: CASSEKVGEQFF. The CDR3 bases are TGCGCCAGCAGTGAGAAGGTGGGTGAGCAGTTCTTC.

V is TRBV5-1 and J is TRBJ2-3; 13 nucleotides line up with TRBD2. This CDR3 region has 16 residues. V lost 4 bases and J lost 3; bases outside the gene matches: 5. Germline CDR1 and CDR2: SGHRS and YFSETQ. The CDR3 is CASSPRTSGSTDTQYF. CDR3 nucleotides: TGCGCCAGCAGCCCCCGGACTAGCGGGAGTACAGATACGCAGTATTTT. Full variable domain (rest looked up from reference TRBV5-1 and TRBJ2-3): KAGVTQTPRYLIKTRGQQVTLSCSPISGHRSVSWYQQTPGQGLQFLFEYFSETQRNKGNFPGRFSGRQFSNSRSEMNVSTLELGDSALYLCASSPRTSGSTDTQYFGPGTRLTVL.

The chain carries TRBV5-1 and TRBJ2-5; 11 bases line up with TRBD2. The V segment lost 4 bases and the J segment 5 bases; nucleotides outside the gene matches: 7. This CDR3 spans 15 amino acids. Per the germline V gene, CDR1 is SGHRS and CDR2 is YFSETQ. In DNA form, the CDR3 reads TGCGCCAGCAGCCCGGGACTAGCGGCGAAGGAGACCCAGTACTTC. Translation: CASSPGLAAKETQYF.